The 15 T cell receptor beta chains reported below all come from one sample, sequenced in a study of blood T cell repertoires in COVID-19. The assay was immunoSEQ multiplex PCR, and TCRdb's table has in-frame clones only and misses some. The sample has 75,000 to 95,000 clones; 90% are singletons. Sequenced input: peripheral blood. Receptor source: a man in his fifties or sixties with acute or convalescent COVID-19.

The V and J genes are TRBV3-1 (or the pseudogene TRBV3-2) and TRBJ2-1; perhaps TRBD1 as D (7 bases). Germline lookup yields CDR1 LGHDT and CDR2 YNNKEL (reference sequence). The V end lost 0 bases, the J end lost 5 bases, and 11 bases lay between the germline ends. The CDR3 contains 15 residues. Written as DNA, the CDR3 is TGTGCCAGCAGCCAAGACCCAGGGGGGCACAATGAGCAGTTCTTC. Translated, it gives CASSQDPGGHNEQFF.

The chain has TRBV3-1 (or the pseudogene TRBV3-2) and TRBJ2-5, with unresolved D. Germline CDR1 is LGHDT and CDR2 is YNNKEL (reference sequence). With 0 bases removed from V and 5 bases from J, the gap between germline ends came to 4 bases. The CDR3 covers 12 residues. CDR3: CASSQDSETQYF. CDR3 nucleotides: TGTGCCAGCAGCCAAGATTCGGAGACCCAGTACTTC.

A single count supports this clone. This chain joins TRBV5-1 and TRBJ2-1, with TRBD2 matching 9 bases. V gave up 4 bases and J gave up 6 bases; unmatched junction bases: 11. The CDR3 loop spans 16 amino acids. Germline V gene lookup returns CDR1 SGHRS and CDR2 YFSETQ. DNA of the CDR3: TGCGCCAGCAGCACGGGGACTAGCTTGATTGGCAATGAGCAGTTCTTC. Translated: CASSTGTSLIGNEQFF.

The V and J genes are TRBV6-5 and TRBJ1-5; possible D gene TRBD1, 6 bases. Trimming cost V 2 bases and J 6 bases, with 8 bases left between them. The CDR3 length is 13 residues. The germline V gene has CDR1 MNHEY and CDR2 SVGAGI. CDR3 nucleotide sequence: TGTGCCAGCAGTTACAGGGGGGGTCAGCCCCAGCATTTT. Protein sequence: CASSYRGGQPQHF.

The chain is built from TRBV5-6 and TRBJ2-7; no definite D call. This CDR3 spans 14 amino acids. Germline CDR1 is SGHDT and CDR2 is YYEEEE. V shed 0 bases and J shed 4 bases, with 11 bases lying between them. CDR3 amino acids: CASSLAPVAYEQYF. The CDR3 nucleotides are TGTGCCAGCAGCTTGGCCCCGGTCGCTTACGAGCAGTACTTC.

The gene calls are TRBV6-5 and TRBJ1-2; 7 nucleotides match TRBD1. The ends lost 6 bases at V and 4 bases at J; junction bases unmatched: 8. The CDR3 has 14 residues. Germline V gene lookup returns CDR1 MNHEY and CDR2 SVGAGI. Here the CDR3 reads CASSPQGPLYGYTF. CDR3 sequence (DNA): TGTGCCAGCAGCCCACAGGGGCCACTCTATGGCTACACCTTC.

The chain joins TRBV18 to TRBJ2-5; weak D call: TRBD1 (6 bases). This CDR3 is 15 amino acids long. Germline CDR1 reads KGHSH; CDR2 reads LQKENI. Trimming shortened V by 3 bases and J by 1 base, and 12 bases separated the two germline ends. The CDR3 DNA is TGTGCCAGCTCACCCTTCACGGACAGCCAAGAGACCCAGTACTTC. This translates into CASSPFTDSQETQYF.

V and J are TRBV6-5 and TRBJ2-7; TRBD1 might be the D (6 bases). Germline V gene data show CDR1 as MNHEY and CDR2 as SVGAGI. The CDR3 has 13 amino acids. Trimming left V 6 bases short and J 5 bases short, with 14 bases between. The CDR3: CASRTQGGHEQYF. The CDR3 nucleotides are TGTGCCAGCAGGACACAGGGTGGGCACGAGCAGTACTTC.

V usage is TRBV5-1 and J usage is TRBJ1-2; maybe TRBD1 (6 bases). Germline V lookup: CDR1 SGHRS, CDR2 YFSETQ. V dropped 0 bases and J dropped 1 base, with 10 bases sitting between them. This CDR3 has 15 residues. CDR3 in DNA: TGCGCCAGCAGCTTGGCCGCGGACAGTAACTATGGCTACACCTTC. Encoded protein: CASSLAADSNYGYTF. Supplemented by reference TRBV5-1 and TRBJ1-2, the full variable domain reads KAGVTQTPRYLIKTRGQQVTLSCSPISGHRSVSWYQQTPGQGLQFLFEYFSETQRNKGNFPGRFSGRQFSNSRSEMNVSTLELGDSALYLCASSLAADSNYGYTFGSGTRLTVV.

Only one count was recorded for this clone. The chain has TRBV12-3 or TRBV12-4 and TRBJ2-7, with D unresolved. The CDR3 has 11 residues. The germline V and J ends were trimmed by 4 bases and 2 bases, with 3 bases remaining between them. Written as DNA, the CDR3 is TGTGCCAGCAGTTCCACCTACGAGCAGTACTTC. Protein product: CASSSTYEQYF.

V gene TRBV2 combines with J gene TRBJ2-5; D not certain. This CDR3 is built from 13 residues. Germline assignment: CDR1 SNHLY and CDR2 FYNNEI. V was pared by 6 bases and J by 0 bases, with 8 bases between. The CDR3 here is CASSDGYQETQYF. The CDR3 bases are TGTGCCAGCAGCGACGGGTACCAAGAGACCCAGTACTTC.

The chain recombines TRBV10-2 with TRBJ2-7, with TRBD2 matching over 9 bases. The V gene end was trimmed by 6 bases and the J gene end by 1 base; junction bases not matched to a gene: 13. Germline V gene lookup returns CDR1 WSHSY and CDR2 SAAADI. The CDR3 is made up of 17 amino acids. The DNA for the CDR3 is TGCGCCAGCAGCACCCCCTTAAGTAGCGGGAGTTCCTACGAGCAGTACTTC. It yields the protein CASSTPLSSGSSYEQYF.

The gene calls are TRBV18 and TRBJ2-5, with 7 bases identical to TRBD1. The CDR3 covers 16 residues. V lost 3 bases, J lost 3 bases, and 10 bases stayed unmatched. Germline V lookup: CDR1 KGHSH, CDR2 LQKENI. The DNA of the CDR3 is TGTGCCAGCTCACCCTATATGGACAGGAACAAAGAGACCCAGTACTTC. Its protein is CASSPYMDRNKETQYF.

The chain combines TRBV6-9 with TRBJ2-7; 8 bases agree with TRBD2. Germline CDR1 reads MNHGY; CDR2 reads SVAAGI. The length of the CDR3 is 10 residues. The CDR3 loop reads CVAPPGRALV. Written as DNA, the CDR3 is TGTGTCGCCCCCCCCGGGAGGGCCTTGGTC.

For this clone: Other nucleotide sequences from this sample produce the same CDR3. V gene TRBV5-1 combines with J gene TRBJ2-6; 7 bases are shared with TRBD2. The CDR3 consists of 17 residues. The germline V gene has CDR1 SGHRS and CDR2 YFSETQ. J gave up 2 bases and V 0 bases, and 5 bases lay outside the gene matches. The CDR3 sequence is CASSLDGGGPGANVLTF. In DNA form, the CDR3 reads TGCGCCAGCAGCTTGGATGGGGGAGGGCCTGGGGCCAACGTCCTGACTTTC.